A selection of T cell receptor beta chains follows, all from one sample in a study of T cell responses to AZD1222 COVID-19 vaccine. TCRdb keeps only in-frame clones here, not all; method: immunoSEQ multiplex PCR. The sample shows more than 150,000 clones, about 93% of them seen only once. The sample in question was peripheral blood, obtained on day 0 of AZD1222 vaccination. These receptors were obtained from an adult in good health. CDR3s include the opening cysteine and the closing phenylalanine or tryptophan. The order of the fields is J gene, D gene, clone size, V gene, CDR3 DNA, CDR3 protein. A D gene is named only where the DNA matches it firmly. The size of a clone is reported for some rows only, either as once, few or many, or as a class for expanded clones.

>TRBJ1-4|.|.|TRBV30
TGTGCCTGGAGTCGGGCCCTCGGGGACGGAAAACTGTTTTTT
CAWSRALGDGKLFF
>TRBJ2-7|.|few|TRBV18
TGTGCCAGCTCACCTATGACAGGGAGGAAGTACTTC
CASSPMTGRKYF
>TRBJ1-5|.|.|TRBV27
TGTGCCAGCAGTTTATCGAGACTTCAGCCCCAGCATTTT
CASSLSRLQPQHF
>TRBJ1-5|.|.|TRBV20-1
TGCAGTGCTGAGGGACGGGAGCCCCAGCATTTT
CSAEGREPQHF
>TRBJ1-1|.|.|TRBV21-1
TGTGCCAGCAGCGCTCGACAGGGGTTGAGGACTGAAGCTTTCTTT
CASSARQGLRTEAFF
>TRBJ2-7|.|.|TRBV30
TGTGCCTGGAGTACGTCCTACGAGCAGTACTTC
CAWSTSYEQYF
>TRBJ1-2|.|once|TRBV6-2/TRBV6-3
TGTGCCAGCAGCCCGGGCAGTACCTATGGCTACACCTTC
CASSPGSTYGYTF
>TRBJ1-1|.|.|TRBV6-5
TGTGCCAGCAGTAGGAGGGACACTGAAGCTTTCTTT
CASSRRDTEAFF
>TRBJ2-7|.|.|TRBV5-6
TGTGCCAGCAGCTTCGTCCGGTCAGCCTACGAGCAGTACTTC
CASSFVRSAYEQYF
>TRBJ1-1|.|.|TRBV7-6
TGTGCCAGCAGCTTGGGGGGCGGAGGGAACACTGAAGCTTTCTTT
CASSLGGGGNTEAFF